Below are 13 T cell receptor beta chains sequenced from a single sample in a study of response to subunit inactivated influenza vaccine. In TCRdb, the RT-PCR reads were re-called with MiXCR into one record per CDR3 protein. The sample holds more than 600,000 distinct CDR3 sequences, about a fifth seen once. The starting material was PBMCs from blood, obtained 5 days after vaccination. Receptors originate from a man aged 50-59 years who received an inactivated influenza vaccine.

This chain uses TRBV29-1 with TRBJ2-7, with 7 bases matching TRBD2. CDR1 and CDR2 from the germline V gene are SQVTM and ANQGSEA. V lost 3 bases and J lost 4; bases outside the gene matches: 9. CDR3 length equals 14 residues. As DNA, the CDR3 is TGCAGCGTTGAGATCCGGGAGGAGGGGTACGAGCAGTACTTC. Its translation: CSVEIREEGYEQYF.

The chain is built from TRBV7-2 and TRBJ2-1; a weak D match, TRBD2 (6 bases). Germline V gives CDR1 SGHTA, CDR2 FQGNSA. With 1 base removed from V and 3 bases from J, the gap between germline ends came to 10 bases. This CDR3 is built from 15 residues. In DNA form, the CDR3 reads TGTGCCAGCAGCTTAGGGGCGGGGTACTACAATGAGCAGTTCTTC. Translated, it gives CASSLGAGYYNEQFF. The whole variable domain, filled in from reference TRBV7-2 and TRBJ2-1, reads GAGVSQSPSNKVTEKGKDVELRCDPISGHTALYWYRQSLGQGLEFLIYFQGNSAPDKSGLPSDRFSAERTGGSVSTLTIQRTQQEDSAVYLCASSLGAGYYNEQFFGPGTRLTVL.

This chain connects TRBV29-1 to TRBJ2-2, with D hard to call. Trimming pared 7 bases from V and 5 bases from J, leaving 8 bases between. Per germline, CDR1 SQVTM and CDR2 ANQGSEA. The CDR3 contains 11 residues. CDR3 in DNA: TGCAGCGGAACAAAAACCGGGGAGCTGTTTTTT. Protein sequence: CSGTKTGELFF.

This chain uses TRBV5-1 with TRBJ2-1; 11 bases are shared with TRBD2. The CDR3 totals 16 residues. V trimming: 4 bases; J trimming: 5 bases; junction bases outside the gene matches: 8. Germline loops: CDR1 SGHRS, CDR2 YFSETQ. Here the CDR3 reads CASSVLAGEPNNEQFF. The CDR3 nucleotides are TGCGCCAGCAGCGTACTAGCGGGGGAACCCAACAATGAGCAGTTCTTC. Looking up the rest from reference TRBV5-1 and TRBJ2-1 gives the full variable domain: KAGVTQTPRYLIKTRGQQVTLSCSPISGHRSVSWYQQTPGQGLQFLFEYFSETQRNKGNFPGRFSGRQFSNSRSEMNVSTLELGDSALYLCASSVLAGEPNNEQFFGPGTRLTVL.

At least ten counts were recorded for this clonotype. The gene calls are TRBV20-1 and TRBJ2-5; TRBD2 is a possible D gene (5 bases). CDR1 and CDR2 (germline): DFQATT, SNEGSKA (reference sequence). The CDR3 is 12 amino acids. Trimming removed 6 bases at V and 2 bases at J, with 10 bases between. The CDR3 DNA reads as TGCAGTGCCGGGAATACTCAAGAGACCCAGTACTTC. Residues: CSAGNTQETQYF.

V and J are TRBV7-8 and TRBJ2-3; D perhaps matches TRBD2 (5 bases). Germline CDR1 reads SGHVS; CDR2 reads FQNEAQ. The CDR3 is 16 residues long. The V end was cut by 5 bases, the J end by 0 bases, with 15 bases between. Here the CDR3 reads CASSRQLDPSTDTQYF. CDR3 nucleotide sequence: TGTGCCAGCAGCCGCCAACTAGACCCGAGCACAGATACGCAGTATTTT.

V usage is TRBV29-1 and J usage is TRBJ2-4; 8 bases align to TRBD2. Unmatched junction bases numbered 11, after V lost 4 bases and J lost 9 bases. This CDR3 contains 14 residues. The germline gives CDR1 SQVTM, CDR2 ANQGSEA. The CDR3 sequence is CSVGSGIGQGIQYF. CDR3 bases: TGCAGCGTTGGTAGCGGGATTGGCCAGGGCATTCAGTACTTC.

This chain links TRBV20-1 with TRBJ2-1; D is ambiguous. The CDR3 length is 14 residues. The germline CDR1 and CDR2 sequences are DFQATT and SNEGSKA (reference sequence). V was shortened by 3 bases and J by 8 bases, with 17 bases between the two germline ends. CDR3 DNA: TGCAGTGCTAGCGTCTTAGGAAGGGAAGATGAGCAGTTCTTC. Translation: CSASVLGREDEQFF.

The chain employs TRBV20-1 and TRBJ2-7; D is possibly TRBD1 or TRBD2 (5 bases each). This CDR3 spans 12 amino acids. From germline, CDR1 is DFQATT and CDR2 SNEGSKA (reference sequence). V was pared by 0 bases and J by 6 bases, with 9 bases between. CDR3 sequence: CSARDGGTEQYF. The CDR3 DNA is TGCAGTGCTAGAGATGGGGGAACCGAGCAGTACTTC.

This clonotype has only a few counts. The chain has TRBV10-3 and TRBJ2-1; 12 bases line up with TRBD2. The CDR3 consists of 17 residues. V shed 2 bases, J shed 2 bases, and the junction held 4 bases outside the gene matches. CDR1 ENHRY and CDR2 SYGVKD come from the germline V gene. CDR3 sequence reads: CAISEPSGRAAYNEQFF. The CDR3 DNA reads TGTGCCATCAGTGAGCCTAGCGGGAGGGCCGCCTACAATGAGCAGTTCTTC.

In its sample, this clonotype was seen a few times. For the CDR3, the DNA is TGCGCCAGCAGCCAAGAGATTGACAGGGTGAGCACTGAAGCTTTCTTT. Encoded protein: CASSQEIDRVSTEAFF. The V gene is TRBV4-3, the J gene TRBJ1-1; 7 bases are shared with TRBD1. The CDR3 length is 16 residues. V was pared by 0 bases and J by 4 bases, with 8 bases of the junction left unmatched. Germline loops: CDR1 LGHNA, CDR2 YSLEER.

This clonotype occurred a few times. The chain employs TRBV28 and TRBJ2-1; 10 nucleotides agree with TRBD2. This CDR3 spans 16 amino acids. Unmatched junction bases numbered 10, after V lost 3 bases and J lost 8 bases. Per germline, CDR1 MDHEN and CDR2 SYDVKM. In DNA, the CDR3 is TGTGCCAGCAGTTTCAGGATCGGGACTAGCGACTATGAGCAGTTCTTC. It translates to CASSFRIGTSDYEQFF.

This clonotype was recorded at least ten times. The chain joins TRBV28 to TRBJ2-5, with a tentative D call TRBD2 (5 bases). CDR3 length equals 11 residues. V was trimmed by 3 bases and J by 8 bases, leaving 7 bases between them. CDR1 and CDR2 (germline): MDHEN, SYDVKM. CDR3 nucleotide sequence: TGTGCCAGCAGTTTTTCGGGAACCCAGTACTTC. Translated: CASSFSGTQYF.